The text below deals with one T cell receptor (beta chain). Its antigen remains unknown. This record comes from a study of tumor-infiltrating lymphocytes in primary liver carcinoma. Co-extracting RNA and DNA was done with roughly 17-32 mg of unsorted bulk tissue as input. CDR3 length equals 18 residues. Notes on the study in general: Tumors significantly exceeded blood in top-250-clone fraction (p = 0.039). Between tumor regions, pairs overlapped more than tumor-adjacent and tumor-blood pairs did.

Making TCR beta cDNA involved 400 to 600 ng total RNA and a constant-region primer. Slightly modified ARM-PCR, run as three nested multiplex PCR rounds, produced the TCR beta libraries. Researchers ran the first two PCR rounds for roughly 11 cycles each with TRBV1-TRBV30 forward primers and a C-beta reverse primer. TCRdb passed the multiplex PCR reads through MiXCR, listing each CDR3 protein once. The data contain about 120,000 distinct CDR3 sequences, less than 75% of them singletons. The clonotype comes from a woman aged 55-69 years with primary liver carcinoma and hepatitis B virus infection. Sequenced material: tumor-adjacent normal liver tissue. The V call is TRBV12-3 or TRBV12-4, the J call TRBJ2-3; TRBD1 matches at 10 bases. The J call is uncertain, as TRBJ1-5 better fits the DNA end. CDR3: CASSLRGSGQGDTDTQHF. The CDR3 DNA reads TGTGCCAGCAGTTTACGGGGGTCAGGACAGGGGGACACAGATACGCAGCATTTT.